Shown below are 8 T cell receptor beta chains from a single sample sequenced in a study of T cell changes during pregnancy in multiple sclerosis. Profiling relied on immunoSEQ multiplex PCR, and the TCRdb table lists in-frame clones only, not all of them. The sample shows around 52,000 clones, about 91% of them seen only once. The sequenced sample was CD4+ T cells from peripheral blood mononuclear cells, obtained in the second trimester of pregnancy. The receptors come from a female donor with multiple sclerosis, enrolled in a pregnancy study.

This sequence joins TRBV2 and TRBJ2-3; no clear D. V was trimmed by 1 base and J by 4 bases, leaving 6 bases between them. Per the germline V gene, CDR1 is SNHLY and CDR2 is FYNNEI. This CDR3 comprises 13 residues. The CDR3 is CASSEELPDTQYF. The CDR3 nucleotides read TGTGCCAGCAGTGAAGAGCTCCCAGATACGCAGTATTTT.

The chain combines TRBV19 with TRBJ1-4; weak D call: TRBD1 (5 bases). The CDR3 has 15 residues. CDR1 LNHDA and CDR2 SQIVND come from the germline V gene (reference sequence). V was trimmed by 1 base and J by 2 bases, leaving 8 bases between them. DNA of the CDR3: TGTGCCAGTAGTATAGGGGGGGTCACTAATGAAAAACTGTTTTTT. Residues: CASSIGGVTNEKLFF.

The V call is TRBV2, the J call TRBJ2-7; possibly TRBD1 for D (6 bases). V was trimmed by 2 bases and J by 1 base, leaving 9 bases between them. Looked up from germline, CDR1 is SNHLY and CDR2 is FYNNEI. CDR3 length: 14 residues. The CDR3 loop reads CASSEQQGSYEQYF. In DNA, the CDR3 is TGTGCCAGCAGTGAACAACAGGGATCCTACGAGCAGTACTTC.

V and J are TRBV5-8 and TRBJ1-5; 8 bases agree with TRBD1. This CDR3 is built from 15 residues. Germline CDR1 is SGHTS and CDR2 is YDEGEE. Trimming removed 4 bases from V and 2 bases from J; junction bases left unmatched: 5. Written as DNA, the CDR3 is TGTGCCAGCAGCGCGTTACAGGGGGGCAATCAGCCCCAGCATTTT. This gives the protein CASSALQGGNQPQHF. Full variable domain (outside the CDR3, taken from reference TRBV5-8 and TRBJ1-5): EAGVTQSPTHLIKTRGQQATLRCSPISGHTSVYWYQQALGLGLQFLLWYDEGEERNRGNFPPRFSGRQFPNYSSELNVNALELEDSALYLCASSALQGGNQPQHFGDGTRLSIL.

The V call is TRBV7-3, the J call TRBJ2-5; 13 nucleotides align to TRBD2. The V and J ends lost 5 bases and 5 bases, in that order; junction bases with no gene match: 5. The germline CDR1 and CDR2 sequences are SGHTA and FQGTGA. The CDR3 spans 15 residues. CDR3 protein: CASSKGLAGLETQYF. The CDR3 nucleotides are TGTGCCAGCAGCAAGGGACTAGCGGGATTGGAGACCCAGTACTTC.

This chain uses TRBV6-5 with TRBJ2-7, with 7 bases aligning to TRBD1. Germline trimming cut 2 bases from V and 11 bases from J; bases unmatched to any gene: 9. The CDR3 totals 13 residues. Per germline, CDR1 MNHEY and CDR2 SVGAGI. CDR3 sequence: CASSYRDSLIKYF. CDR3 sequence (DNA): TGTGCCAGCAGTTACAGGGACAGCCTAATTAAGTACTTC.

This clone came up once. The gene calls are TRBV10-3 and TRBJ2-2; TRBD1 aligns across 7 bases. CDR3 size: 15 residues. V was clipped by 11 bases and J by 3 bases; unmatched bases: 12. Germline CDR1 is ENHRY and CDR2 is SYGVKD. The CDR3 DNA reads as TGTGCCTCGACACCCGGGACAGCCTACACCGGGGAGCTGTTTTTT. Protein product: CASTPGTAYTGELFF.

The V gene is TRBV6-5, the J gene TRBJ2-2, with D possibly being TRBD1 (6 bases). Trimming pared 6 bases from V and 4 bases from J, leaving 12 bases between. This CDR3 comprises 14 residues. CDR1 and CDR2 (germline): MNHEY, SVGAGI. The CDR3 DNA reads TGTGCCAGCAGGAGGGACATTCTCACCGGGGAGCTGTTTTTT. It is translated as CASRRDILTGELFF.